The following is a T cell receptor (beta chain) sequence with its context. The data belong to a study of cytomegalovirus exposure and HLA in healthy donors. The CDR3 totals 15 residues. V was trimmed by 3 bases and J by 2 bases, leaving 13 bases between them. CDR1 is KGHSH and CDR2 is LQKENI in the germline V gene. The PCR was carried out with 60 Vbeta primers and 13 Jbeta primers. Using immunoSEQ multiplex PCR, the repertoire was profiled, and TCRdb retains in-frame clones only, with some absent. The data show 180,000 or so clones, 65% to 85% seen once. The TCR originated in a female donor in good health and CMV-seronegative. Sequenced: PBMCs. The chain is built from TRBV18 and TRBJ1-1; D might be TRBD1 (5 bases). The CDR3 DNA is TGTGCCAGCTCACCTACCAGGGCCGCTAACACTGAAGCTTTCTTT. This gives the protein CASSPTRAANTEAFF.